This passage covers 14 T cell receptor beta chains from one sample sequenced in a study of blood T cell repertoires in COVID-19 (dated by TCRdb to 2018 to 2020). The method was the immunoSEQ multiplex PCR assay. Here the immuneACCESS table is served through TCRdb, limited to in-frame sequences with V and J called. Missing clones are a known gap in these copies; in checked studies unresolved V genes cover under half, and the rest lacks a known reason. Present in this sample are about 370,000 clones, around 92% of which were seen just once. The ten top clones hold about 2.9% of the sample. The specimen sequenced was peripheral blood. These receptors all stem from a woman in her 30s with COVID-19, enrolled during active disease.

J is TRBJ2-5 and V is TRBV11-2, with TRBD2 as a possible D gene (6 bases). CDR1 is SGHAT, CDR2 FQNNGV, per germline. Trimming shortened V by 1 base and J by 1 base, and 10 bases separated the two germline ends. There are 15 residues in the CDR3. CDR3 sequence reads: CASSLVWGGQETQYF. The CDR3 DNA follows: TGTGCCAGCAGCTTAGTTTGGGGAGGCCAAGAGACCCAGTACTTC. The variable domain in full, completed from reference TRBV11-2 and TRBJ2-5, reads EAGVAQSPRYKIIEKRQSVAFWCNPISGHATLYWYQQILGQGPKLLIQFQNNGVVDDSQLPKDRFSAERLKGVDSTLKIQPAKLEDSAVYLCASSLVWGGQETQYFGPGTRLLVL.

The chain joins TRBV19 to TRBJ1-2, with a tentative D call TRBD1 (6 bases). Per germline, CDR1 LNHDA and CDR2 SQIVND (reference sequence). V lost 6 bases to trimming and J lost 2 bases, with 13 bases between them. The CDR3 loop spans 14 amino acids. CDR3 DNA: TGTGCCAGTAGGCCCGGACAGCTAAACTATGGCTACACCTTC. Translation: CASRPGQLNYGYTF. The variable domain in full, with the rest retrieved from reference TRBV19 and TRBJ1-2, is DGGITQSPKYLFRKEGQNVTLSCEQNLNHDAMYWYRQDPGQGLRLIYYSQIVNDFQKGDIAEGYSVSREKKESFPLTVTSAQKNPTAFYLCASRPGQLNYGYTFGSGTRLTVV.

The V call is TRBV5-6, the J call TRBJ2-7, with TRBD1 matching 8 bases. CDR3 length equals 14 residues. V gave up 4 bases and J gave up 0 bases; unmatched junction bases: 3. The germline CDR1 and CDR2 sequences are SGHDT and YYEEEE. The CDR3 spells CASSRTGSSYEQYF. The CDR3 coding sequence is TGTGCCAGCAGCCGGACAGGGAGCTCCTACGAGCAGTACTTC.

The chain combines TRBV27 with TRBJ2-1; TRBD2 aligns across 11 bases. After removal of 5 bases from V and 4 bases from J, the junction contained 10 bases not matched to a gene. From germline, CDR1 is MNHEY and CDR2 SMNVEV (reference sequence). The CDR3 runs to 17 residues. For the CDR3, the DNA is TGTGCCAGCAGTCCCACTCTCTTAGCGGGAGGGTACAATGAGCAGTTCTTC. It specifies CASSPTLLAGGYNEQFF.

The chain combines TRBV5-4 with TRBJ2-1; the match to TRBD2 covers 7 bases. CDR1 and CDR2 from the germline V gene are SGHNT and YYREEE (reference sequence). The CDR3 has 16 amino acids. V gave up 0 bases and J gave up 5 bases; unmatched junction bases: 8. In DNA form, the CDR3 reads TGTGCCAGCAGCTTGGGTGGGAGGGCCCGAGACAATGAGCAGTTCTTC. Translated, it gives CASSLGGRARDNEQFF.

The rearrangement uses TRBV2 and TRBJ1-6; D unclear. The ends were cut back, 3 bases at V and 6 bases at J, with 15 bases in the middle. This CDR3 has 16 amino acids. Germline lookup yields CDR1 SNHLY and CDR2 FYNNEI. The CDR3 coding sequence is TGTGCCAGCAGTGACTCCGGCCCAGGCCTTAATTCACCCCTCCACTTT. This sequence encodes CASSDSGPGLNSPLHF.

This chain links TRBV6-4 with TRBJ1-6; 7 nucleotides agree with TRBD1. The V segment lost 2 bases and the J segment 6 bases; nucleotides outside the gene matches: 7. The CDR3 length is 16 residues. CDR1 MRHNA and CDR2 SNTAGT come from the germline V gene. In DNA form, the CDR3 reads TGTGCCAGCAGTGACCGTACACAGGGGATTAATTCACCCCTCCACTTT. Translated, it gives CASSDRTQGINSPLHF.

V is TRBV7-2 and J is TRBJ2-7; a possible D gene is TRBD1 (6 bases). CDR1 and CDR2 (germline): SGHTA, FQGNSA. This CDR3 has 15 residues. Trimming removed 5 bases at V and 0 bases at J, with 14 bases between. CDR3 in DNA: TGTGCCAGCAGCATCACCGGGACAACCTCCTACGAGCAGTACGTC. Translation: CASSITGTTSYEQYV.

This chain joins TRBV10-1 and TRBJ1-1, with 7 positions matching TRBD1. V lost 3 bases, J lost 11 bases, and 9 bases stayed unmatched. From germline, CDR1 is WNHNN and CDR2 SYGVQD (reference sequence). The CDR3 runs 13 residues. The DNA of the CDR3 is TGCGCCAGCAGTGACAACAGGGGCATCAGGGCTTTCTTT. Amino acids: CASSDNRGIRAFF.

The gene calls are TRBV5-1 and TRBJ1-6; D possibly corresponds to TRBD1 (6 bases). This CDR3 is built from 14 residues. Trimming took off 3 bases at V and 7 bases at J, with 11 bases between the two ends. Germline CDR1 reads SGHRS; CDR2 reads YFSETQ. The CDR3 DNA reads as TGCGCCAGCAGCTACGGGACACCAAATTCACCCCTCCACTTT. This sequence encodes CASSYGTPNSPLHF.

The CDR3 nucleotides read TGTGCCAGCAGTGATTCCACTAAACCCCTAGAAAAACTGTTTTTT. It encodes CASSDSTKPLEKLFF. The rearrangement links TRBV2 to TRBJ1-4; D is unresolved. The length of the CDR3 is 15 residues. Trimming left V 3 bases short and J 8 bases short, with 16 bases between. Germline lookup yields CDR1 SNHLY and CDR2 FYNNEI.

V and J are TRBV7-9 and TRBJ2-1; 10 bases are shared with TRBD2. CDR3 length equals 19 residues. The germline CDR1 and CDR2 sequences are SEHNR and FQNEAQ (reference sequence). The V segment lost 6 bases and the J segment 0 bases; nucleotides outside the gene matches: 14. The CDR3 protein is CASSGPGLATGSSYNEQFF. The CDR3 DNA is TGTGCCAGCAGTGGTCCGGGACTAGCGACAGGAAGCTCCTACAATGAGCAGTTCTTC.

The chain combines TRBV24-1 with TRBJ1-4; the match to TRBD1 covers 7 bases. Germline CDR1 and CDR2: KGHDR and SFDVKD. This CDR3 is built from 13 residues. Trimming took 5 bases from V and 8 from J; bases not matched to a gene: 4. CDR3 DNA sequence: TGTGCCACCAGTGGGGCAGGGGGAGAAAAACTGTTTTTT. Translating gives CATSGAGGEKLFF.

V and J are TRBV7-2 and TRBJ1-2; 7 nucleotides match TRBD1. With 1 base clipped from V and 4 bases from J, the junction kept 6 bases outside the gene matches. Germline CDR1 reads SGHTA; CDR2 reads FQGNSA. The length of the CDR3 is 15 residues. For the CDR3, the DNA is TGTGCCAGCAGCTTAGGCGGCAGGGGGGTCTATGGCTACACCTTC. Protein: CASSLGGRGVYGYTF.